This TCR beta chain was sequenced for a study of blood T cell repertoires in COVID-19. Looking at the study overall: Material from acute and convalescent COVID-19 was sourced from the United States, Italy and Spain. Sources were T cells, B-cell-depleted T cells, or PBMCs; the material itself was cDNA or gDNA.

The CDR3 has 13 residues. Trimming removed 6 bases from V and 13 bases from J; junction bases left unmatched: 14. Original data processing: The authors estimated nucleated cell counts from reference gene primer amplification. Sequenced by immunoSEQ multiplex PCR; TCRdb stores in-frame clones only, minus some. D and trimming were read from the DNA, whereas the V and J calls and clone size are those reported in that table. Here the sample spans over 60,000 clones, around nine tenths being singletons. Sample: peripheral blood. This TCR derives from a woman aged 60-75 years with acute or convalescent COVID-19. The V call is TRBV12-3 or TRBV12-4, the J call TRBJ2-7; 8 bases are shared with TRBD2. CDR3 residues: CASSLSPRGGHYF. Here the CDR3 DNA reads TGTGCCAGCAGCCTGTCACCACGGGGGGGGCACTACTTC.